Listed below are T cell receptor beta chains from one sample, sequenced in a study of blood T cell repertoires in COVID-19. The repertoire was sequenced with immunoSEQ multiplex PCR; TCRdb's copy has only in-frame clones and lacks some. This sample has approximately 150,000 clones, with around 82% found just once. The sample was peripheral blood. The receptor set was obtained from a man between 60 and 75 years old with acute or convalescent COVID-19. CDR3s include the opening cysteine and the closing phenylalanine or tryptophan. Fields, in order: D gene, J gene, V gene, CDR3 DNA, CDR3 protein. A D gene is named only where the DNA matches it firmly.

D: NA; J: TRBJ2-7; V: TRBV18; DNA: TGTGCCAGCTCACCATCAGGCACCCTCCCCTACGAGCAGTACTTC; CDR3: CASSPSGTLPYEQYF
D: NA; J: TRBJ2-1; V: TRBV10-2; DNA: TGCGCCAGCAGTGAGTGGAAATCAGGGCACCCTGGGGAGCAGTTCTTC; CDR3: CASSEWKSGHPGEQFF
D: NA; J: TRBJ2-7; V: TRBV28; DNA: TGTGCCAGCAGTACCTGGGCAGGTATTGTCGAGCAGTACTTC; CDR3: CASSTWAGIVEQYF
D: TRBD2; J: TRBJ2-3; V: TRBV14; DNA: TGTGCCAGCAGCTCCGGGACTAGGCACACAGATACGCAGTATTTT; CDR3: CASSSGTRHTDTQYF
D: NA; J: TRBJ2-1; V: TRBV12-3/TRBV12-4; DNA: TGTGCCAGCAGTTTACAGGCTGAGCAGTTCTTC; CDR3: CASSLQAEQFF
D: TRBD2; J: TRBJ2-1; V: TRBV19; DNA: TGTGCCAGTAGTATAGGTTTGGGGACTAGCGGGATCGATGAGCAGTTCTTC; CDR3: CASSIGLGTSGIDEQFF
D: NA; J: TRBJ2-1; V: TRBV29-1; DNA: TGCAGCGTTGATGGGGCTAGAGGAAACAATGAGCAGTTCTTC; CDR3: CSVDGARGNNEQFF
D: TRBD1; J: TRBJ1-4; V: TRBV6-5; DNA: TGTGCCAGCAGCCGGACAGGGTCTGATGAAAAACTGTTTTTT; CDR3: CASSRTGSDEKLFF
D: NA; J: TRBJ2-1; V: TRBV14; DNA: TGTGCCAGCAGCCAAGGCAGCGACAATGAGCAGTTCTTC; CDR3: CASSQGSDNEQFF
D: NA; J: TRBJ1-1; V: TRBV30; DNA: TGTGCCTGGAGTGTTCTAGACAGGACCTTTATGAACACTGAAGCTTTCTTT; CDR3: CAWSVLDRTFMNTEAFF
D: NA; J: TRBJ1-2; V: TRBV30; DNA: TGTGCCTGGAGTAGGAGCAACTATGGCTACACCTTC; CDR3: CAWSRSNYGYTF